This TCR beta chain was observed in a study of cytomegalovirus exposure and HLA in healthy donors. This clone has ten or more counts. Its antigen is not identified. Broader study findings: A list of around 160 TCR beta chains associated with cytomegalovirus was given.

The repertoire was sequenced with immunoSEQ multiplex PCR; TCRdb's copy has only in-frame clones and lacks some. This table holds hundreds of thousands of clones, approximately 83% found once. Material: PBMCs. The receptor was isolated from a young woman in good health and CMV-seropositive.

In DNA, the CDR3 is TGTGCCAGCAGCTACGGGACTAGATATGAGCAGTTCTTC. Translated, it gives CASSYGTRYEQFF. The chain links TRBV9 to TRBJ2-1, with 8 bases aligning to TRBD2. CDR1 and CDR2 from the germline V gene are SGDLS and YYNGEE. The J segment lost 8 bases and the V segment lost 4 bases, leaving 5 bases of the junction unmatched. The length of the CDR3 is 13 residues.